Listed here are 6 T cell receptor beta chains from one sample, sequenced in a study of T cell repertoires in cytomegalovirus infection. A single record per CDR3 protein comes from TCRdb applying MiXCR to the reads. The sample contains a few hundred thousand distinct CDR3 sequences, 29% of which appear only once. Their specific antigens are unknown. The sequences come from cultured PBMCs, collected from culture after CMV antigen stimulation. These receptors were taken from a human donor in good health (CMV status not recorded). Some clones in this sample may be carry-over from other donors' samples.

This clonotype has a count of ten or more. The chain recombines TRBV7-2 with TRBJ2-7; a possible D gene is TRBD1 (6 bases). Looked up from germline, CDR1 is SGHTA and CDR2 is FQGNSA. This CDR3 has 14 residues. Trimming removed 4 bases from V and 3 bases from J, with 13 bases in between. CDR3 bases: TGTGCCAGCAGCTCCAGGGGCTCCTACTACGAGCAGTACTTC. Its protein product is CASSSRGSYYEQYF. Supplemented by reference TRBV7-2 and TRBJ2-7, the full variable domain reads GAGVSQSPSNKVTEKGKDVELRCDPISGHTALYWYRQSLGQGLEFLIYFQGNSAPDKSGLPSDRFSAERTGGSVSTLTIQRTQQEDSAVYLCASSSRGSYYEQYFGPGTRLTVT.

This chain connects TRBV10-3 to TRBJ2-1, with 7 positions matching TRBD2. The CDR3 contains 14 residues. Germline CDR1 and CDR2: ENHRY and SYGVKD. The J segment lost 4 bases and the V segment lost 4 bases, leaving 4 bases of the junction unmatched. In DNA, the CDR3 is TGTGCCATCAGTGGGACTAGTTCGTACAATGAGCAGTTCTTC. The encoded protein is CAISGTSSYNEQFF.

This clonotype has more than one count but fewer than ten. This rearrangement joins TRBV7-6 to TRBJ2-7, with 8 positions matching TRBD1. The V gene's germline CDR1 is SGHVS and CDR2 FNYEAQ. CDR3 length equals 16 residues. V dropped 5 bases and J dropped 2; count of bases not matched to a gene: 11. The CDR3 nucleotides are TGTGCCAGCAGCCGCATGACAGGGGTTAGGGCCTACGAGCAGTACTTC. Its translation is CASSRMTGVRAYEQYF.

V gene TRBV7-9 combines with J gene TRBJ1-1, with D unresolved. The length of the CDR3 is 15 residues. V lost 5 bases and J lost 5, with 18 bases in between. CDR1 SEHNR and CDR2 FQNEAQ come from the germline V gene (reference sequence). The CDR3 nucleotides read TGTGCCAGCAGCCTACTTACAAGGGAAACAACTGAAGCTTTCTTT. Encoded protein: CASSLLTRETTEAFF.

There are many counts of this clonotype. The CDR3 DNA is TGTGCCAGCAGCTTAGGGGGGACCTTGCTAAATAATGAGCAGTTCTTC. This gives the protein CASSLGGTLLNNEQFF. The rearrangement joins TRBV7-2 to TRBJ2-1; D tentatively reads TRBD1 or TRBD2 (5 bases each). V was clipped by 1 base and J by 7 bases, with 17 bases between them. Germline loops: CDR1 SGHTA, CDR2 FQGNSA. This CDR3 contains 16 residues.

This clonotype came up a few times. At one end the junction does not follow the germline gene, possibly because of a read error. The chain employs TRBV4-1 and TRBJ1-5; D ambiguous. Per the germline V gene, CDR1 is MGHRA and CDR2 is YSYEKL. CDR3 length equals 15 residues. The CDR3 DNA follows: TGTGCCAGCAGCGAGATACGGACGGGAAGAGAGCCCCAGCATTTT. Its translation is CASSEIRTGREPQHF.